The clone carrying this T cell receptor beta chain was detected ten times or more. Its cognate antigen is unknown. The sample belongs to a study of T cells in Graves' hyperthyroidism and ophthalmopathy. Study conclusions and caveats: Prediction of ophthalmopathy progression came a median approximately 6 months pre-onset.

V was shortened by 8 bases and J by 5 bases, with 18 bases between the two germline ends. The length of the CDR3 is 14 residues. CDR1 and CDR2 from the germline V gene are MDHEN and SYDVKM. Exclusion of patients followed from uncontrolled infection, other autoimmune disease, pregnancy or lactation. RNA transcripts gave rise to amplified TCR beta CDR3 regions. When the TCR CDR3 underwent first-round RT-PCR, the HTBI primer set was used. MiXCR was run by TCRdb on the multiplex PCR reads, yielding one entry per CDR3 protein. The sample yields about 350,000 distinct CDR3 sequences, around 15% seen once. V and J are TRBV28 and TRBJ1-2; D may be TRBD1 (6 bases). Sequencing used blood. This receptor was identified in a woman between 35 and 50 years old with Graves' ophthalmopathy. CDR3 residues: CASHAPGEGYGYTF. In DNA form, the CDR3 reads TGTGCCAGCCACGCCCCAGGGGAAGGGTATGGCTACACCTTC.